This T cell receptor beta chain was sequenced during a study of Ad26.COV2.S vaccination and SARS-CoV-2 variants (dated by TCRdb to the early 2020s). For the wider study: Vaccine-arm donors came from COV1001, a multicentre, randomized, double-blind, placebo-controlled phase I-IIa trial of Ad26.COV2.S in healthy adults. Ad26.COV2.S was administered intramuscularly at 5 x 10^10 or 1 x 10^11 viral particles, either as a single shot or as two shots given 56 days apart. Sequencing of the TCRbeta repertoire served to evaluate the specificity and breadth of SARS-CoV-2-reactive T cell receptors following Ad26.COV2.S vaccination. The TCR-sequenced set comprised about 32 samples: around 20 Ad26.COV2.S vaccine recipients, 5 placebo recipients and 8 SARS-CoV-2 convalescent individuals. Trial participants were randomized into five groups of five: low-dose or high-dose Ad26.COV2.S given once or twice, or placebo on both occasions. Blinding of investigators to trial group allocation was maintained during experiments and outcome assessment.

With regard to this clone: Its antigen is not yet known. No much larger clonotype is one base removed from it; base qualities were not supplied.

The treatment or condition tag for this specimen amounts to: 19 received Ad26.COV2.S at low or high dose, single or two shots; roughly five received placebo; per-sample allocation not given. For vaccine and placebo recipients, repertoires were sequenced using samples collected on day 63 after the first injection. Between 29 July and 7 August 2020, Cohort 1b enrolled 20 to 30 adults aged 18-55 years at one site in Boston, USA. Ad26.COV2.S consisted of a replication-incompetent adenovirus type 26 vector by which a prefusion-stabilized SARS-CoV-2 spike protein from the original Wuhan strain was expressed. Overall results and qualifications from the work: Vaccine and placebo recipients had comparable non-spike TCR breadth, which fits with the vaccine containing only spike. The study was not powered to compare responses between vaccine doses or regimens. Higher spike-specific TCR breadth was observed in Ad26.COV2.S recipients than in placebo recipients (P = 0.0014). Substantial breadth of spike-specific CD8+ and CD4+ T cell responses was reported after vaccination. According to the authors, total T cell responses may have been underestimated by the TCR breadth and depth analyses.

The CDR3, cysteine through phenylalanine, is 18 amino acids long. Left in the record is the CDR3 DNA by itself, 54 bases read in frame from the first base. The germline ends are 25 bases apart after V is trimmed by 7 bases and J by 1 base. The germline V gene encodes CDR1 MDHEN and CDR2 SYDVKM. TCRbeta CDR3 regions were sequenced with the immunoSEQ Assay. After extraction, genomic DNA underwent amplification by bias-controlled multiplex PCR, followed by high-throughput sequencing. Regarding the original processing steps: To quantify the absolute abundance of each unique TCRbeta CDR3 region, sequences were collapsed and filtered. T cell fraction was estimated by normalization of TCRbeta template counts to usable DNA, with usable DNA being measured through amplification of reference genes present in all nucleated cells. Repertoire TCRs were annotated as SARS-CoV-2-specific when V gene, CDR3 amino acid sequence and J gene were exactly matched to a known reactive TCR set. MIRA supplied the reference SARS-CoV-2 TCR set, which was filtered for enrichment in COVID-19-positive ImmuneCODE repertoires so that public or cross-reactive TCRs were removed. Using the MIRA antigens, annotated TCRs were further analysed by specific ORF or by position within an ORF. Depth was the summed frequency of annotated unique rearrangements, while breadth was defined as annotated unique rearrangements over total unique productive rearrangements. Group comparisons of TCR breadth used two-sided Wilcoxon rank-sum tests. In TCRdb, the immuneACCESS table is reduced to in-frame sequences with V and J assigned. These tables do not hold every clone; where another copy was compared, an unresolved V gene accounts for under half, and the others remain unexplained. For V, J and clone size, that table is used; D and trimming come from the DNA. The sample table lists roughly 400,000 clones, around 92% of them with a count of one. The ten top clones hold roughly 1.7% of the sample.

The sample was peripheral blood, taken in a trial of Ad26.COV2.S vaccine versus placebo. This TCR came from a person between 18 and 59 years old who received the Ad26.COV2.S COVID-19 vaccine or a placebo. The rearranged segments are TRBV28 and TRBJ1-1, with TRBD1 perhaps the D gene, on 5 matching bases. The CDR3 here reads CASTPSRGSKSGNTEAFF. The sequenced DNA is TGTGCCAGCACCCCAAGCCGGGGCAGCAAGAGTGGGAACACTGAAGCTTTCTTT.